The present T cell receptor (beta chain) was sequenced within a study of blood T cell repertoires in COVID-19. Study in general: Acute and convalescent COVID-19 specimens originated in the United States, Italy and Spain. In each case, the material was cDNA or gDNA derived from T cells, B-cell-depleted T cells, or PBMCs.

Germline loops: CDR1 SGDLS, CDR2 YYNGEE. V was shortened by 0 bases and J by 5 bases, with 14 bases between the two germline ends. CDR3 size: 15 residues. Authors' processing steps: From reference gene primer amplification, estimates of nucleated cell counts were derived. Libraries were prepared by immunoSEQ multiplex PCR; TCRdb keeps only in-frame clonotypes and omits some of them. That table gives V, J and clone size, and the DNA gave D and trimming. The sample consists of over 90,000 clones, over 75% of them appearing once. V is TRBV9 and J is TRBJ2-5; D call uncertain. The clonotype was recovered from a man between 60 and 70 years old with acute or convalescent COVID-19. Material: peripheral blood. In DNA form, the CDR3 reads TGTGCCAGCAGCGTAGGGGCCCATTCCCGGGAGACCCAGTACTTC. It is translated as CASSVGAHSRETQYF.